This passage covers 29 T cell receptor beta chains from one sample sequenced in a study of blood T cell repertoires in COVID-19. The table came from immunoSEQ multiplex PCR; TCRdb's copy has only in-frame clones and leaves some out. The sample records around 200,000 clones, approximately 84% being singletons. The material sequenced was peripheral blood. These receptors were collected from a man older than 75 with acute or convalescent COVID-19.

This clone came up once. The chain couples TRBV18 to TRBJ2-3; 8 positions agree with TRBD2. The CDR3 is made up of 13 amino acids. The germline CDR1 and CDR2 sequences are KGHSH and LQKENI. J lost 8 bases, V lost 6 bases, and 7 bases had no gene match. CDR3 bases: TGTGCCAGCTCCCAACCGGGGGGGGGTACGCAGTATTTT. This translates into CASSQPGGGTQYF.

This clone was recorded a few times. The chain couples TRBV10-2 to TRBJ2-3; 11 nucleotides match TRBD2. This CDR3 is 13 amino acids long. J gave up 7 bases and V 6 bases, and 3 bases lay outside the gene matches. The germline V gene encodes CDR1 WSHSY and CDR2 SAAADI. The CDR3 region has the DNA TGCGCCAGCAGACTAGCGGGAGAGCATACGCAGTATTTT. Translation: CASRLAGEHTQYF.

The V and J genes are TRBV27 and TRBJ2-3, with 7 bases aligning to TRBD1. The CDR3 is made up of 14 amino acids. The germline V gene has CDR1 MNHEY and CDR2 SMNVEV (reference sequence). Unmatched junction bases numbered 3, after V lost 2 bases and J lost 4 bases. The CDR3 region has the DNA TGTGCCAGCAGTTTACGGCAGGGGGCAGATACGCAGTATTTT. Translating it yields CASSLRQGADTQYF.

In its sample, this clone was seen a few times. This chain links TRBV5-1 with TRBJ2-7; 9 positions match TRBD2. This CDR3 has 15 amino acids. Germline lookup yields CDR1 SGHRS and CDR2 YFSETQ. With 0 bases clipped from V and 1 base from J, the junction kept 2 bases outside the gene matches. The CDR3 loop is CASSLGTSESYEQYF. CDR3 nucleotide sequence: TGCGCCAGCAGCTTGGGGACTAGCGAATCCTACGAGCAGTACTTC.

This clone has a handful of counts. This chain joins TRBV11-2 and TRBJ2-3; 13 positions match TRBD2. The CDR3 contains 15 residues. Trimming took 7 bases from V and 2 from J; bases not matched to a gene: 3. Germline V gene sequence: CDR1 SGHAT, CDR2 FQNNGV. CDR3 amino acids: CASTGLAGDTDTQYF. The CDR3 DNA is TGTGCCAGCACCGGACTAGCGGGGGACACAGATACGCAGTATTTT.

V is TRBV14 and J is TRBJ1-4; D possibly corresponds to TRBD1 (6 bases). The germline V gene encodes CDR1 SGHDN and CDR2 FVKESK. V was trimmed by 4 bases and J by 4 bases, leaving 25 bases between them. The CDR3 covers 19 residues. CDR3 DNA sequence: TGTGCCAGCAGCCGTTCTATGACAGGTCGGGGTCTTAGTAATGAAAAACTGTTTTTT. This translates into CASSRSMTGRGLSNEKLFF.

V usage is TRBV29-1 and J usage is TRBJ1-4; possible D gene TRBD1, 6 bases. From germline, CDR1 is SQVTM and CDR2 ANQGSEA. Trimming shortened V by 5 bases and J by 8 bases, and 15 bases separated the two germline ends. The CDR3 is 13 residues long. CDR3 coding DNA: TGCAGCGTTCGCCGGGGGGCGAGCGAAAAACTGTTTTTT. It yields the protein CSVRRGASEKLFF.

V gene TRBV6-6 combines with J gene TRBJ1-2; tentative D call: TRBD1 (6 bases). V was clipped by 0 bases and J by 10 bases, with 15 bases between them. Germline CDR1 MNHNY, CDR2 SVGAGI (reference sequence). The CDR3 contains 14 residues. CDR3 DNA sequence: TGTGCCAGCAGTTACTCGAGCGGGGGCAACGACTACACCTTC. It translates to CASSYSSGGNDYTF.

The count of this clone is one. The chain has TRBV6-2 or TRBV6-3 and TRBJ1-2; TRBD1 is a possible D gene (6 bases). CDR1 is MNHEY and CDR2 is SVGEGT in the germline V gene. CDR3 size: 15 residues. Trimming shortened V by 2 bases and J by 2 bases, and 12 bases separated the two germline ends. The CDR3 spells CASSYATGANYGYTF. CDR3 coding DNA: TGTGCCAGCAGTTACGCGACAGGAGCGAACTATGGCTACACCTTC.

V gene TRBV4-1 combines with J gene TRBJ2-7, with 12 positions matching TRBD2. The germline gives CDR1 MGHRA, CDR2 YSYEKL. The length of the CDR3 is 16 residues. Trimming removed 3 bases from V and 7 bases from J; junction bases left unmatched: 10. In DNA form, the CDR3 reads TGCGCCAGCAGCCAGGACGGACTAGCGGGATCCAGTGAGCAGTACTTC. It encodes CASSQDGLAGSSEQYF.

The chain uses TRBV7-3 and TRBJ2-5; 8 positions agree with TRBD1. This CDR3 is built from 15 residues. Germline loops: CDR1 SGHTA, CDR2 FQGTGA. V dropped 0 bases and J dropped 5; count of bases not matched to a gene: 5. The CDR3 DNA follows: TGTGCCAGCAGCTTAACGTGGACAGGGCGGGAGACCCAGTACTTC. This sequence encodes CASSLTWTGRETQYF.

The V gene is TRBV5-1, the J gene TRBJ2-3, with TRBD2 matching over 9 bases. This CDR3 region has 16 residues. The J segment lost 3 bases and the V segment lost 4 bases, leaving 9 bases of the junction unmatched. In germline, CDR1 is SGHRS, CDR2 YFSETQ. The CDR3 DNA sequence: TGCGCCAGCAGCAAGATAGCGGGAGTAGGTACAGATACGCAGTATTTT. This encodes CASSKIAGVGTDTQYF.

CDR3: CASSLKGTQNTGELFF. The CDR3 DNA reads as TGTGCCAGCAGCTTGAAGGGGACACAGAACACCGGGGAGCTGTTTTTT. The chain is built from TRBV5-6 and TRBJ2-2; TRBD1 might be the D (6 bases). The germline CDR1 and CDR2 sequences are SGHDT and YYEEEE. V shed 1 base and J shed 1 base, with 11 bases lying between them. The CDR3 runs to 16 residues.

This clone was counted only a few times. The chain has TRBV6-4 and TRBJ2-2; 7 nucleotides agree with TRBD1. The V segment lost 5 bases and the J segment 4 bases; nucleotides outside the gene matches: 4. Germline lookup yields CDR1 MRHNA and CDR2 SNTAGT. The CDR3 loop spans 14 amino acids. CDR3 region: CASSPQGFTGELFF. The CDR3 nucleotides are TGTGCCAGCAGTCCACAGGGGTTCACCGGGGAGCTGTTTTTT.

The gene calls are TRBV10-3 and TRBJ1-6; tentative D call: TRBD1 (6 bases). The CDR3 loop spans 14 amino acids. Germline V gives CDR1 ENHRY, CDR2 SYGVKD. V was pared by 3 bases and J by 6 bases, with 9 bases between. The CDR3 reads CAISEGGGNSPLHF. CDR3 DNA: TGTGCCATCAGTGAAGGGGGTGGTAATTCACCCCTCCACTTT.

For the CDR3, the DNA is TGCAGCGTTGAAGACAGCGCCTCTGGAAACACCATATATTTT. Its protein product is CSVEDSASGNTIYF. The V gene is TRBV29-1, the J gene TRBJ1-3; D call uncertain. CDR3 length: 14 residues. From germline, CDR1 is SQVTM and CDR2 ANQGSEA. The germline V and J ends were trimmed by 0 bases and 0 bases, with 6 bases remaining between them.

The chain has TRBV15 and TRBJ2-4; D not certain. There are 16 residues in the CDR3. Germline CDR1 LNHNV, CDR2 YYDKDF (reference sequence). The V end lost 0 bases, the J end lost 0 bases, and 9 bases lay between the germline ends. CDR3 sequence reads: CATSRDRGTAKNIQYF. In nucleotides, the CDR3 is TGTGCCACCAGCAGAGATCGAGGTACAGCCAAAAACATTCAGTACTTC.

The sample holds one count of this clone. V gene TRBV7-8 combines with J gene TRBJ2-5; 8 bases agree with TRBD2. J gave up 4 bases and V 5 bases, and 12 bases lay outside the gene matches. This CDR3 has 16 amino acids. Germline assignment: CDR1 SGHVS and CDR2 FQNEAQ. The CDR3 sequence: CASSPRLGLAGETQYF. DNA for the CDR3: TGTGCCAGCAGCCCCCGACTTGGACTAGCCGGAGAGACCCAGTACTTC.

In its sample, this clone was seen once. The chain carries TRBV18 and TRBJ1-1; maybe TRBD1 (5 bases). The CDR3 covers 15 residues. The V gene's germline CDR1 is KGHSH and CDR2 LQKENI. Trimming stripped 2 bases from V and 3 bases from J, with 13 bases between. This CDR3 is CASSPSQGLDTEAFF. In DNA, the CDR3 is TGTGCCAGCTCACCATCTCAGGGCCTTGACACTGAAGCTTTCTTT.

This chain uses TRBV24-1 with TRBJ2-1; 11 bases line up with TRBD2. The CDR3 covers 21 residues. Germline V gene data show CDR1 as KGHDR and CDR2 as SFDVKD. Losses at the gene ends were 2 bases for V and 0 bases for J; bases not matched to a gene: 14. The CDR3 is CATSDSFLGTSGRNSYNEQFF. The DNA for the CDR3 is TGTGCCACCAGTGATTCCTTCCTCGGGACTAGCGGAAGAAACTCCTACAATGAGCAGTTCTTC.

The chain is built from TRBV6-6 and TRBJ2-2, with 13 bases identical to TRBD2. The germline V gene has CDR1 MNHNY and CDR2 SVGAGI (reference sequence). V gave up 5 bases and J gave up 7 bases; unmatched junction bases: 10. There are 17 residues in the CDR3. In DNA, the CDR3 is TGTGCCAGCAGTAGATCCGGGACTAGCGGGACGGGCGGGGAGCTGTTTTTT. Its translation is CASSRSGTSGTGGELFF.

The genes are TRBV7-9 and TRBJ1-1, with 10 bases aligning to TRBD1. The CDR3 has 15 amino acids. J was trimmed by 4 bases and V by 5 bases; bases with no gene match: 7. Germline V gives CDR1 SEHNR, CDR2 FQNEAQ (reference sequence). CDR3 in DNA: TGTGCCAGCAGCCACCGGGACAGGGGTGGCACTGAAGCTTTCTTT. Its translation is CASSHRDRGGTEAFF.

This rearrangement joins TRBV24-1 to TRBJ2-3, with D hard to call. The germline V gene has CDR1 KGHDR and CDR2 SFDVKD. With 4 bases removed from V and 2 bases from J, the gap between germline ends came to 12 bases. The CDR3 is 15 residues long. CDR3 protein: CATSDPAGHTDTQYF. DNA of the CDR3: TGTGCCACCAGTGACCCGGCAGGTCACACAGATACGCAGTATTTT.

This chain's CDR3 is CASSHRDFQETQYF. The CDR3, as DNA: TGCGCCAGCAGCCACCGGGACTTTCAAGAGACCCAGTACTTC. The chain joins TRBV10-1 to TRBJ2-5; tentatively, D is TRBD2 (6 bases). V gave up 6 bases and J gave up 2 bases, with 13 bases separating them. CDR1 and CDR2 from the germline V gene are WNHNN and SYGVQD (reference sequence). The CDR3 length is 14 residues.

The chain carries TRBV6-5 and TRBJ2-3, with TRBD1 identical over 7 bases. The V gene end was trimmed by 6 bases and the J gene end by 2 bases; junction bases not matched to a gene: 5. CDR1 is MNHEY and CDR2 is SVGAGI in the germline V gene. CDR3 size: 14 residues. The CDR3 bases are TGTGCCAGCAGGTTCACAGGGGCCACAGATACGCAGTATTTT. Translation gives CASRFTGATDTQYF.

The genes are TRBV6-1 and TRBJ2-1; D is undetermined. The germline gives CDR1 MNHNS, CDR2 SASEGT. This CDR3 is built from 13 residues. The V end lost 1 base, the J end lost 12 bases, and 13 bases lay between the germline ends. The CDR3 coding sequence is TGTGCCAGCAGTGAAGGCCGGGTGTCATGGCAGTTCTTC. Translating it yields CASSEGRVSWQFF.

The chain links TRBV6-5 to TRBJ2-7; maybe TRBD2 (5 bases). Germline V gives CDR1 MNHEY, CDR2 SVGAGI. Between the trimmed V and J ends, which lost 5 bases and 0 bases, there was a span of 14 bases. The CDR3 has 15 residues. The CDR3 spells CASSKTGSYSYEQYF. The DNA of the CDR3 is TGTGCCAGCAGTAAAACGGGGAGTTACTCCTACGAGCAGTACTTC.

The chain is built from TRBV2 and TRBJ2-5, with 10 bases fitting TRBD1. The CDR3 consists of 15 residues. The V segment lost 6 bases and the J segment 1 base; nucleotides outside the gene matches: 5. The germline V gene encodes CDR1 SNHLY and CDR2 FYNNEI. The CDR3 bases are TGTGCCAGCAGCACCGGGACAGGGGTCCAAGAGACCCAGTACTTC. Translated, it gives CASSTGTGVQETQYF.

This chain uses TRBV27 with TRBJ2-2; the match to TRBD2 covers 12 bases. The CDR3 runs to 15 residues. The germline gives CDR1 MNHEY, CDR2 SMNVEV (reference sequence). V shed 5 bases and J 4 bases; nucleotides not matched to a gene: 2. CDR3 sequence: CASSQGLAGTGELFF. DNA for the CDR3: TGTGCCAGCAGTCAGGGACTAGCGGGCACCGGGGAGCTGTTTTTT.